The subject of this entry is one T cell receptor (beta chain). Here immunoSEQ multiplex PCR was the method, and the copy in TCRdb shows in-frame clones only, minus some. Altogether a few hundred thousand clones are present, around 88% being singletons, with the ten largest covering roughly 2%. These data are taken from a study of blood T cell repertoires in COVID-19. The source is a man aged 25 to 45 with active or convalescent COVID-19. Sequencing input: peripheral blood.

The CDR3 sequence: CASSLRTGYTDTQYF. In DNA, the CDR3 is TGCGCCAGCAGCCTTAGGACAGGGTACACAGATACGCAGTATTTT. The J gene is TRBJ2-3, the V gene TRBV5-1; 8 bases line up with TRBD1. Unmatched junction bases numbered 6, after V lost 4 bases and J lost 2 bases. Germline CDR1 SGHRS, CDR2 YFSETQ. The CDR3 runs to 15 residues.